This TCR beta chain was observed in a study of T cell changes during pregnancy in multiple sclerosis. In germline, CDR1 is WSHSY, CDR2 SAAADI. The trim removed 4 bases at V and 0 bases at J, leaving 1 base unmatched. CDR3 size: 16 residues. Sequenced by immunoSEQ multiplex PCR; TCRdb stores in-frame clones only, minus some. This table holds 55,000 to 70,000 clones, 92% found once. This receptor was obtained from a female donor in good health, enrolled as a control in a pregnancy study. The source material was CD8+ T cells from peripheral blood mononuclear cells, sampled in the third trimester of pregnancy. The chain recombines TRBV10-2 with TRBJ1-6; TRBD1 agrees at 9 bases. The CDR3 protein is CASSGDRASYNSPLHF. The CDR3 coding sequence is TGCGCCAGCAGTGGGGACAGGGCCTCCTATAATTCACCCCTCCACTTT.